This T cell receptor (beta chain) was recorded in a study of T cell responses to AZD1222 COVID-19 vaccine. TCRdb's copy holds only in-frame clones and misses some; the assay was immunoSEQ multiplex PCR. Of around 120,000 clones in the sample, around 85% are singletons; the top ten hold 2% to 3%. Looked up from germline, CDR1 is SGHNT and CDR2 is YENEEA. Trimming stripped 1 base from V and 5 bases from J, with 6 bases between. The CDR3 runs 12 residues. V gene TRBV11-3 combines with J gene TRBJ2-7; no reliable D call. This TCR was recovered from an adult in good health. The sequencing used peripheral blood, collected on day 0 of AZD1222 vaccination. CDR3 region: CASSLAGDEQYF. Written as DNA, the CDR3 is TGTGCCAGCAGCTTAGCGGGTGACGAGCAGTACTTC.